This TCR beta chain emerged from a study of T cells in Graves' hyperthyroidism and ophthalmopathy (dated by TCRdb to the late 2010s). Background on the whole study: Peripheral blood was collected at initial diagnosis, before any treatment. To identify TCR V-J signatures that set the groups apart, the researchers used a discovery cohort of 90 to 100 patients, made up of around 42 with Graves' ophthalmopathy and some 55 with stable Graves' hyperthyroidism. Prospective prediction of ophthalmopathy was tested in an independent validation cohort consisting of roughly 20 hyperthyroidism patients and more than 15 patients who later progressed to ophthalmopathy. The 75 to 100 discovery patients were divided at random into training and test sets in a 7:3 ratio. In about 6 Graves' hyperthyroidism patients, the study also compared T-cell repertoires from thyroid tissue with T-cell repertoires from blood. After sampling, hyperthyroidism patients received methimazole starting at 30 mg daily, and ophthalmopathy patients received high-dose intravenous methylprednisolone. TCR Vbeta CDR3 sequencing of fewer than 150 peripheral blood samples (over 40 ophthalmopathy, roughly 72 hyperthyroidism and around 17 progressor patients) is reported in the paper. The paper's findings and limits, for the study overall: In cross-validation, a model built on a 13 V-J signature told ophthalmopathy apart from stable hyperthyroidism with roughly 87% sensitivity and approximately 81% specificity, and in testing the same model reached 80%/75%. No statistical method was used to set the sample size in advance, and investigators knew the group allocation. Most expanded thyroid clonotypes (frequency above 0.001) were also detected in blood, suggesting blood repertoires may reflect thyroid immune responses. In validation, the model predicted progression to ophthalmopathy a median of about 6.8 months before onset, with approximately 70% sensitivity and about 72% specificity.

The CDR3 contains 15 residues, cysteine and phenylalanine counted. CDR3 DNA is the only sequence kept; it has 45 bases, read in frame from the first base. V ends up 0 bases short and J 3 bases short, with an unmatched junction base count of 3. Via the germline V gene (reference sequence), CDR1 is LNHNV and CDR2 YYDKDF. Stable Graves' hyperthyroidism was defined as no progression to ophthalmopathy during 18 months of follow-up. The hyperthyroidism patients were between 18 and 65 years old and newly diagnosed, with a disease duration of less than 2 months. Exclusion was applied to patients with uncontrolled infections, other autoimmune diseases, pregnancy or lactation. Diagnoses were based on clinical symptoms, serum thyroxine and TRAb, thyroid ultrasound and orbital computed tomography. PBMCs were separated from 10 ml of fresh peripheral blood using Ficoll-Paque density gradient centrifugation. Total RNA was extracted with Trizol reagent, and quality was checked on an Agilent 2100 Bioanalyzer.

The TCR beta CDR3 regions were amplified from the RNA transcripts. The TCR CDR3 was subjected to a first round of RT-PCR using the HTBI primer set and the Qiagen OneStep RT-PCR kit. Libraries were constructed in a second round of multiplex PCR, after which size selection and purification were performed. Libraries were sequenced paired-end with 100 bp reads on an Illumina HiSeq2000. The published analysis was carried out like this. SOAPnuke was used to process the raw data, with reads discarded if the reads contained adapters or uncalled bases, had a mean Phred below 15, or lacked an exact constant-primer or identifier match. High-quality paired reads were merged with COPE v1.2.5, and unique nucleotide sequences were defined as clonotypes. MiTCR v1.1 was used to align clonotypes to the IMGT TRBV, TRBD and TRBJ reference segments. The analysis was restricted to V-J combinations with a frequency above 0.0001, which together covered 99% to 99.2% of the repertoires. A TCS score was defined as the ratio between F50 (clonal expansion) and ExV (chaos), using BLOSUM62-based TCRdist between CDR3 peptides within each V-J. Welch's t-statistics and random forest reduced roughly 530 V-J features to about 12, which were used in a naive Bayes classifier (R e1071). Using fastp at Q25 and MiXCR, TCRdb reprocessed the public reads and kept productive beta chains. For every CDR3 protein sequence, its rows merge into one entry that carries the most common genes and DNA. These V and J calls derive from TCRdb rather than the authors' analysis. The sample includes approximately 630,000 distinct CDR3 sequences, with 16% observed a single time. Around 3.9% of the sample comes from the top ten.

In this sample, this clonotype turned up a few times. The antigen this receptor binds is unknown. Within one base of it there is no much larger clone, and no base qualities were kept. The chain uses TRBV15 and TRBJ2-7; 9 bases in the junction line up with TRBD1. This TCR was recovered from a woman between 25 and 40 years old with Graves' hyperthyroidism. The sequencing input was blood. The CDR3 protein sequence reads: CATSRDDRGIYEQYF. At the DNA level, the sequence is TGTGCCACCAGCAGAGACGACAGGGGGATCTACGAGCAGTACTTC.